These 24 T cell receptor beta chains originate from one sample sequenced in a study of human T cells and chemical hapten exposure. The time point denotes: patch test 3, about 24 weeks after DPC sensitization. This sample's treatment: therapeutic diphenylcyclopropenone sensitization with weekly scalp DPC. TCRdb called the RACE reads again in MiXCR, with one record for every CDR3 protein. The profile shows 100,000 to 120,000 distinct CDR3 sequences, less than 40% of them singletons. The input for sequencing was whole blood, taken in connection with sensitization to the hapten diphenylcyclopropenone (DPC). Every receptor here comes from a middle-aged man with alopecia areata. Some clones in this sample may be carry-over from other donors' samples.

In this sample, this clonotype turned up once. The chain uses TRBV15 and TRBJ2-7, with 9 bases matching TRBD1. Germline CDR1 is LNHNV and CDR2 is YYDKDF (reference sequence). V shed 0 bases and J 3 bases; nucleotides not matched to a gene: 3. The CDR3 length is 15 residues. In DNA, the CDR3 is TGTGCCACCAGCAGAGACACGGGACAGGGCTACGAGCAGTACTTC. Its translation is CATSRDTGQGYEQYF.

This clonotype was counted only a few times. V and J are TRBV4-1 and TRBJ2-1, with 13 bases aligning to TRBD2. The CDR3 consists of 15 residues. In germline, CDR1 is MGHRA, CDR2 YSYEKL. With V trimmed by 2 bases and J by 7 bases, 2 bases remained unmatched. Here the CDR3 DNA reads TGCGCCAGCAGCCAACCGACTAGCGGGGGGAATGAGCAGTTCTTC. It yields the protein CASSQPTSGGNEQFF.

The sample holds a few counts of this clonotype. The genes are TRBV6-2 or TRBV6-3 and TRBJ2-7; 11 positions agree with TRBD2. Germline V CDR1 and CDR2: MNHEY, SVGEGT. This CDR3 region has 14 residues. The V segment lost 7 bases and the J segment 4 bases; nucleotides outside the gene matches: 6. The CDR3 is CASTDSGRAYEQYV. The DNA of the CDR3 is TGTGCCAGCACTGATAGCGGGAGGGCTTACGAGCAGTACGTC.

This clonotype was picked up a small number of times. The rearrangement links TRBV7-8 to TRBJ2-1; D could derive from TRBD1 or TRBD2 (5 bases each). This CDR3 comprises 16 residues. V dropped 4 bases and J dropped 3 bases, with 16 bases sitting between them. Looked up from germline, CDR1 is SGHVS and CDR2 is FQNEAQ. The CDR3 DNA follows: TGTGCCAGCAGCTATGGGGCTCGAGGGAACTACAATGAGCAGTTCTTC. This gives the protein CASSYGARGNYNEQFF.

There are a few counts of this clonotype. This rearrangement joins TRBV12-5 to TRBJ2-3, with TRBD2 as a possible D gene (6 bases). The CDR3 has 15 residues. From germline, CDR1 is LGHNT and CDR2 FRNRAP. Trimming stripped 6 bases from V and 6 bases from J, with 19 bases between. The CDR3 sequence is CASGTGRLDSDTQYF. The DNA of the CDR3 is TGTGCTAGTGGCACGGGGAGGCTAGATTCCGATACGCAGTATTTT.

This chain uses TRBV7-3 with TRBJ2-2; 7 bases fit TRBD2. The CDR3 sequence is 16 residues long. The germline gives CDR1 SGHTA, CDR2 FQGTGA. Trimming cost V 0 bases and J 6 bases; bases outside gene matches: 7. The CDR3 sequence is CASSLTRDYRPGELFF. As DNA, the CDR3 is TGTGCCAGCAGCTTAACCCGGGACTATCGTCCCGGGGAGCTGTTTTTT.

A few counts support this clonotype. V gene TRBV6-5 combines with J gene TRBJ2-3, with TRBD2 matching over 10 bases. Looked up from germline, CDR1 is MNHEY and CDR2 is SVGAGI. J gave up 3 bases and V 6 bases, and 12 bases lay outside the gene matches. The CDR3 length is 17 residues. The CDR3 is CASSRPGAGGRTDTQYF. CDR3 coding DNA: TGTGCCAGCAGCCGACCCGGAGCGGGAGGGCGGACAGATACGCAGTATTTT.

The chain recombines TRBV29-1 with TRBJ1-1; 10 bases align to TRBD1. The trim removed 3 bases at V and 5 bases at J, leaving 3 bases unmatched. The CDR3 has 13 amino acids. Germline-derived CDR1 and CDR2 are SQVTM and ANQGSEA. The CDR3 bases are TGCAGCGTTGATGCGGGACAGGGGACTGAAGCTTTCTTT. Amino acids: CSVDAGQGTEAFF.

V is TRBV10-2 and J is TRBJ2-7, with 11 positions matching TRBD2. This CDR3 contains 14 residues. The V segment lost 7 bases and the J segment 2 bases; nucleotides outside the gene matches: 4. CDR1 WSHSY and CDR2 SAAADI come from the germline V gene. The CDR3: CASTPGLAAYEQYV. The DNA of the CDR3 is TGCGCCAGCACCCCGGGACTAGCGGCCTACGAGCAGTACGTC.

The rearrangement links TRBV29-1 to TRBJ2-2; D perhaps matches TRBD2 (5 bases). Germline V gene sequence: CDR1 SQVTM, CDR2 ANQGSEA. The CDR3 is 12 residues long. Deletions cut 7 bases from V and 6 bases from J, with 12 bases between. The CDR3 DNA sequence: TGCAGCGCTGCTAGCTCCCCCGGGGAGCTGTTTTTT. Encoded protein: CSAASSPGELFF.

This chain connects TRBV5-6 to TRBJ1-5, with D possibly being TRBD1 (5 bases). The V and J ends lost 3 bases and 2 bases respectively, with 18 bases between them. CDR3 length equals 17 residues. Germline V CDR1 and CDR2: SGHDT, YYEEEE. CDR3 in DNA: TGTGCCAGCAGCTCTCGACAGCGCGGTACGGGCAATCAGCCCCAGCATTTT. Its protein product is CASSSRQRGTGNQPQHF. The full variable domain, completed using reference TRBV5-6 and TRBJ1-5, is DAGVTQSPTHLIKTRGQQVTLRCSPKSGHDTVSWYQQALGQGPQFIFQYYEEEERQRGNFPDRFSGHQFPNYSSELNVNALLLGDSALYLCASSSRQRGTGNQPQHFGDGTRLSIL.

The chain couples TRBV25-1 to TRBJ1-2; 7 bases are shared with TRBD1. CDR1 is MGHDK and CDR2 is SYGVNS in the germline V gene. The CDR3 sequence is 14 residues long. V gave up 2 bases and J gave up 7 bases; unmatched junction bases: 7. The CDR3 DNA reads TGTGCCAGCAGTGAAGTCCACCAGGGGGGTGGCTACACCTTC. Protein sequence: CASSEVHQGGGYTF.

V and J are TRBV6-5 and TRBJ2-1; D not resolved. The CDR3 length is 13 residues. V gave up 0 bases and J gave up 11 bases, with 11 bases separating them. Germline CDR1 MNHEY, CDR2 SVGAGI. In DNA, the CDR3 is TGTGCCAGCAGTTACTCGAAGGCGGACCAGCAGTTCTTC. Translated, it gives CASSYSKADQQFF.

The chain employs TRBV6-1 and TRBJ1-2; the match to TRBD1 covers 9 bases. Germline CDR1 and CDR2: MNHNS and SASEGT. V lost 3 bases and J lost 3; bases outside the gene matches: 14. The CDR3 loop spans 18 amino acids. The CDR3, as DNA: TGTGCCAGCAGTGAGCTTCGGACAGGGGACGTTCGGGACTATGGCTACACCTTC. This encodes CASSELRTGDVRDYGYTF.

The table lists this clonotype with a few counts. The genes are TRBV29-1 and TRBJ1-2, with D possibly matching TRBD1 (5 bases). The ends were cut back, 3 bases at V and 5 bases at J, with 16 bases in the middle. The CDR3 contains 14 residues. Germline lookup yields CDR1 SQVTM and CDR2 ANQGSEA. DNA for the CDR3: TGCAGCGTTGATCAGGGCAGTCGGGGATATGGCTACACCTTC. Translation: CSVDQGSRGYGYTF.

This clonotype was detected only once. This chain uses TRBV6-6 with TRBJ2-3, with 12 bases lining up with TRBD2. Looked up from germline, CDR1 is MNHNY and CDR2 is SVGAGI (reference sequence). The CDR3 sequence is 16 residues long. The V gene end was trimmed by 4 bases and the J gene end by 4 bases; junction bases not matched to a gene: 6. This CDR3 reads CASSLSSGRAADTQYF. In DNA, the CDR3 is TGTGCCAGCAGTTTATCTAGCGGGAGGGCCGCAGATACGCAGTATTTT.

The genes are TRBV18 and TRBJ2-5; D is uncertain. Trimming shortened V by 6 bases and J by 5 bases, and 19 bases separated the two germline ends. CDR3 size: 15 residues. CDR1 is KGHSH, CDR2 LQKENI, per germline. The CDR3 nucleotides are TGTGCCAGCTCCCTACCAGACCACCCACCCGAGACCCAGTACTTC. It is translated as CASSLPDHPPETQYF.

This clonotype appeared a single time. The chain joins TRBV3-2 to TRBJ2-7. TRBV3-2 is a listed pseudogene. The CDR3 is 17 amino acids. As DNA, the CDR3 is TGTGCCAGCAGCCACCCCGAGATGACACATTCCTCCTACGAGCAGTACTTC. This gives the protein CASSHPEMTHSSYEQYF.

The CDR3 protein is CASSKTPIPEQYF. The CDR3 nucleotides read TGTGCCAGCAGTAAGACCCCGATCCCCGAGCAGTACTTC. J is TRBJ2-7 and V is TRBV12-3 or TRBV12-4; D is uncertain. The CDR3 has 13 amino acids. V was trimmed by 5 bases and J by 6 bases, leaving 14 bases between them.

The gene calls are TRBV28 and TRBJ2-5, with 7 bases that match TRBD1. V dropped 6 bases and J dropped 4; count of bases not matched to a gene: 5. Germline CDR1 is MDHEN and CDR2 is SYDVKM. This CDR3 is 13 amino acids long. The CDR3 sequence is CASRKTGRETQYF. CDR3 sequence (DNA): TGTGCCAGCAGGAAGACAGGGCGAGAGACCCAGTACTTC.

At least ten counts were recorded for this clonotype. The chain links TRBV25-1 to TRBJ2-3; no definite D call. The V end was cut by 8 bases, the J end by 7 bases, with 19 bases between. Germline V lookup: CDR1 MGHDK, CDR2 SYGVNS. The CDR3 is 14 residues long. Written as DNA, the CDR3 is TGTGCCAGCCTGAACGAGGCGGATAGGAATACGCAGTATTTT. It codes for CASLNEADRNTQYF.

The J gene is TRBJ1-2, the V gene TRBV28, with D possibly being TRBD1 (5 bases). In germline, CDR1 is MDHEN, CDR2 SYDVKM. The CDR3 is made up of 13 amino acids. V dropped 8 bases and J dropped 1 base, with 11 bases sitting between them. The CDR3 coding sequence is TGTGCCAGCCTCGACAGTGTTAACTATGGCTACACCTTC. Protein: CASLDSVNYGYTF.

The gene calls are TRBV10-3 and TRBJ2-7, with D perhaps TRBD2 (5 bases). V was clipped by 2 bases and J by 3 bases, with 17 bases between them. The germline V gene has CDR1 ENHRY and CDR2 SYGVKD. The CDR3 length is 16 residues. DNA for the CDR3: TGTGCCATCAGTGAGGGAGGAGGTCGGCCCATCTACGAGCAGTACGTC. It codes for CAISEGGGRPIYEQYV.

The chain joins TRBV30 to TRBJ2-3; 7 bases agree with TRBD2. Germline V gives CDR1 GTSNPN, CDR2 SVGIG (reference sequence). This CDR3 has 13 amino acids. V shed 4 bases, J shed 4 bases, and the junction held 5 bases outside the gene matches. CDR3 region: CAWNLAGADTQYF. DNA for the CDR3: TGTGCCTGGAATCTGGCGGGAGCAGATACGCAGTATTTT.